This T cell receptor beta chain comes out of a study of T cell responses to AZD1222 COVID-19 vaccine. On this clone: Its antigen remains unknown.

Data came from immunoSEQ multiplex PCR; TCRdb stores just in-frame clones and leaves some out. This table holds some 140,000 clones, more than 90% found once. Second doses that came at about 4 or about 12 weeks were put together. Study results and caveats: Without day 14 samples, only post-peak T cell repertoires were studied. At baseline, just a handful of AZD1222 recipients tested seropositive.

Germline loops: CDR1 LNHNV, CDR2 YYDKDF (reference sequence). The CDR3 is made up of 15 amino acids. With 3 bases removed from V and 0 bases from J, the gap between germline ends came to 9 bases. This clonotype originated in an adult who received the AZD1222 COVID-19 vaccine. Material: peripheral blood, obtained 28 days after the second AZD1222 dose. V gene TRBV15 combines with J gene TRBJ1-5; D is unresolved. The CDR3 DNA reads as TGTGCCACCAGCAGTATTTTGAATAGCAATCAGCCCCAGCATTTT. As protein: CATSSILNSNQPQHF.